Below are 10 T cell receptor beta chains sequenced from a single sample in a study of beta chain features in type 1 diabetes. Study results and caveats: Shortening that was moderate but significant affected the TCRB CDR3s of Type 1 diabetes patients in all four CD4+ subsets.

These receptors have no known antigen. cDNA synthesis used the whole RNA isolate, giving expressed TCRB sequences. Using immunoSEQ multiplex PCR, the repertoire was profiled, and TCRdb retains in-frame clones only, with some absent. The table includes some 240,000 clones, 15% to 20% detected once. Sequences were obtained from naive CD4+ T cells from blood. Every receptor here comes from a man younger than 40 with type 1 diabetes.

This clone was seen a handful of times. The chain has TRBV7-2 and TRBJ2-1, with 11 bases lining up with TRBD2. J lost 4 bases, V lost 5 bases, and 10 bases had no gene match. Germline V gives CDR1 SGHTA, CDR2 FQGNSA. This CDR3 has 17 amino acids. The CDR3 region is CASSLNLLAGEYNEQFF. In DNA form, the CDR3 reads TGTGCCAGCAGCCTCAACCTACTAGCGGGAGAGTACAATGAGCAGTTCTTC. The variable domain in full, completed from reference TRBV7-2 and TRBJ2-1, reads GAGVSQSPSNKVTEKGKDVELRCDPISGHTALYWYRQSLGQGLEFLIYFQGNSAPDKSGLPSDRFSAERTGGSVSTLTIQRTQQEDSAVYLCASSLNLLAGEYNEQFFGPGTRLTVL.

Details on this clone: Additional DNA sequences in this sample encode the identical CDR3. V usage is TRBV4-3 and J usage is TRBJ2-5; no firm D call. CDR1 is LGHNA, CDR2 YSLEER, per germline. Trimming stripped 1 base from V and 1 base from J, with 4 bases between. The CDR3 length is 13 residues. The DNA of the CDR3 is TGCGCCAGCAGCCAAGGCAGCCAAGAGACCCAGTACTTC. Its protein is CASSQGSQETQYF.

V usage is TRBV27 and J usage is TRBJ2-2, with 8 nucleotides matching TRBD1. The V gene's germline CDR1 is MNHEY and CDR2 SMNVEV (reference sequence). The CDR3 is 15 amino acids. V gave up 6 bases and J gave up 5 bases; unmatched junction bases: 8. The CDR3 reads CASRVGQGSTGELFF. CDR3 sequence (DNA): TGTGCCAGCAGGGTCGGACAGGGCTCTACCGGGGAGCTGTTTTTT.

The chain couples TRBV5-1 to TRBJ2-7; TRBD2 agrees at 10 bases. From germline, CDR1 is SGHRS and CDR2 YFSETQ. The CDR3 is 15 amino acids. V shed 0 bases, J shed 5 bases, and the junction held 5 bases outside the gene matches. Here the CDR3 DNA reads TGCGCCAGCAGCTTGGTAGCTAGCGGGAGTGACGAGCAGTACTTC. It translates to CASSLVASGSDEQYF.

This clone was detected only a few times. The CDR3 region has the DNA TGCAGCGTCGGACGGGAGAACATAGAATGGGGCGAGCAGTACTTC. It translates to CSVGRENIEWGEQYF. This chain joins TRBV29-1 and TRBJ2-7, with a tentative D call TRBD2 (6 bases). V was clipped by 6 bases and J by 6 bases, with 24 bases between them. In germline, CDR1 is SQVTM, CDR2 ANQGSEA. The CDR3 is 15 residues long.

The table lists this clone with a few counts. Relative to the germline gene, one junction end is altered; a read error may explain this. The chain uses TRBV27 and TRBJ2-6, with unresolved D. Germline CDR1 is MNHEY and CDR2 is SMNVEV (reference sequence). The CDR3 is 14 amino acids. CDR3 nucleotides: TGTGCCAGCAGATTATACTCTGGGGCCAACGTCCTGACTTTC. It is translated as CASRLYSGANVLTF. The variable domain in full, completed from reference TRBV27 and TRBJ2-6, reads EAQVTQNPRYLITVTGKKLTVTCSQNMNHEYMSWYRQDPGLGLRQIYYSMNVEVTDKGDVPEGYKVSRKEKRNFPLILESPSPNQTSLYFCASRLYSGANVLTFGAGSRLTVL.

Notes on this clone: This CDR3 is also generated by other DNA sequences in the sample. This chain connects TRBV30 to TRBJ2-5; D unresolved. Trimming took 1 base from V and 5 from J, leaving 11 bases between them. Germline V gene sequence: CDR1 GTSNPN, CDR2 SVGIG (reference sequence). The CDR3 totals 13 residues. The chain's CDR3 is CAWSGTGRETQYF. The CDR3 DNA reads as TGTGCCTGGAGTGGGACCGGGCGGGAGACCCAGTACTTC. The full variable domain, its missing parts supplied by reference TRBV30 and TRBJ2-5, is SQTIHQWPATLVQPVGSPLSLECTVEGTSNPNLYWYRQAAGRGLQLLFYSVGIGQISSEVPQNLSASRPQDRQFILSSKKLLLSDSGFYLCAWSGTGRETQYFGPGTRLLVL.

The chain combines TRBV29-1 with TRBJ2-3; 11 bases are shared with TRBD2. With 2 bases clipped from V and 5 bases from J, the junction kept 6 bases outside the gene matches. This CDR3 is built from 15 residues. Per germline, CDR1 SQVTM and CDR2 ANQGSEA. The CDR3 spells CSVELAGGRGDTQYF. In DNA form, the CDR3 reads TGCAGCGTTGAACTAGCGGGAGGCCGGGGAGATACGCAGTATTTT.

This clone was detected a few times. The J gene is TRBJ2-5, the V gene TRBV10-3, with 7 bases aligning to TRBD2. The CDR3 totals 16 residues. CDR1 and CDR2 from the germline V gene are ENHRY and SYGVKD. The junction had 17 bases not matched to a gene; V was cut back by 8 bases and J by 5 bases. The CDR3: CAIGPPSGDHRETQYF. The CDR3 bases are TGTGCCATCGGACCGCCTAGCGGAGACCACCGGGAGACCCAGTACTTC.

This clone was detected only a few times. The chain links TRBV29-1 to TRBJ2-7; D gene uncertain. Deletions cut 4 bases from V and 0 bases from J, with 10 bases between. The CDR3 spans 13 residues. The germline gives CDR1 SQVTM, CDR2 ANQGSEA. The CDR3 nucleotides read TGCAGCGTTGTTGGCCGGAACTCCTACGAGCAGTACTTC. Protein product: CSVVGRNSYEQYF.